These 28 T cell receptor beta chains share one sample of origin, sequenced in a study of neurological immune-mediated disorders. TCRdb re-derived calls from the 5' RACE reads in MiXCR, one entry per CDR3 protein. The table records 70,000 to 90,000 distinct CDR3 sequences, about 5.2% of them present only once. Material for sequencing was PBMCs. Every receptor here comes from a woman aged 25-40 years with multiple sclerosis.

This clonotype was counted ten times or more. The chain employs TRBV6-6 and TRBJ2-7; D is ambiguous. CDR3 length: 12 amino acids. The V end lost 6 bases, the J end lost 2 bases, and 8 bases lay between the germline ends. Germline assignment: CDR1 MNHNY and CDR2 SVGAGI (reference sequence). CDR3 DNA: TGTGCCAGCAGGACTCTTACCTACGAGCAGTACTTC. Translated, it gives CASRTLTYEQYF.

The chain uses TRBV12-3 or TRBV12-4 and TRBJ1-1; D unresolved. Trimming left V 7 bases short and J 1 base short, with 13 bases between. The CDR3 runs to 14 residues. In DNA, the CDR3 is TGTGCCAGCACCTCCCACACCAGGAACACTGAAGCTTTCTTT. It yields the protein CASTSHTRNTEAFF.

In this sample, this clonotype turned up many times. The chain carries TRBV29-1 and TRBJ2-2, with 11 bases that match TRBD2. The CDR3 extends over 13 amino acids. The V and J ends lost 4 bases and 7 bases, in that order; junction bases with no gene match: 2. Germline values: CDR1 SQVTM, CDR2 ANQGSEA. CDR3 in amino acids: CSVGLAGNGELFF. The CDR3, as DNA: TGCAGCGTTGGACTAGCGGGGAACGGGGAGCTGTTTTTT.

The table lists this clonotype with many counts. The chain links TRBV5-6 to TRBJ2-5; no firm D call. The CDR3 loop spans 11 amino acids. The germline V gene encodes CDR1 SGHDT and CDR2 YYEEEE. V lost 7 bases and J lost 1, with 5 bases in between. Here the CDR3 reads CASGAQETQYF. CDR3 sequence (DNA): TGTGCCAGCGGCGCCCAAGAGACCCAGTACTTC.

In its sample, this clonotype was seen many times. The V call is TRBV29-1, the J call TRBJ1-2, with D perhaps TRBD1 (5 bases). V was shortened by 3 bases and J by 7 bases, with 12 bases between the two germline ends. The CDR3 is made up of 12 amino acids. CDR1 and CDR2 (germline): SQVTM, ANQGSEA. The CDR3 reads CSVDLGRAGYTF. DNA for the CDR3: TGCAGCGTTGATCTGGGCAGGGCTGGCTACACCTTC.

Ten or more counts support this clonotype. The V and J genes are TRBV14 and TRBJ1-1; D is unclear. Germline CDR1 reads SGHDN; CDR2 reads FVKESK. V was shortened by 5 bases and J by 1 base, with 11 bases between the two germline ends. This CDR3 has 14 amino acids. CDR3 sequence (DNA): TGTGCCAGCAGCTCCATATCAGGGAACACTGAAGCTTTCTTT. The encoded protein is CASSSISGNTEAFF.

The chain couples TRBV5-5 to TRBJ2-1; D gene ambiguous. This CDR3 has 14 residues. Trimming removed 2 bases from V and 5 bases from J, with 11 bases in between. Germline V gene data show CDR1 as SGHKS and CDR2 as YYEKEE (reference sequence). CDR3: CASSFEDVHNEQFF. CDR3 nucleotides: TGTGCCAGCAGCTTCGAAGATGTCCACAATGAGCAGTTCTTC.

About this clonotype itself: This likely comes from a read error, as the CDR3 has no conserved phenylalanine or tryptophan at its end. The J gene is TRBJ2-1, the V gene TRBV7-3; D gene ambiguous. Germline assignment: CDR1 SGHTA and CDR2 FQGTGA. V lost 0 bases and J 11 bases, leaving 14 bases between the germline ends. The CDR3 is made up of 14 amino acids. The CDR3 sequence is CASSLTGSPAKQFY. CDR3 DNA: TGTGCCAGCAGCTTAACAGGTTCCCCTGCGAAGCAGTTCTAC.

The rearrangement joins TRBV15 to TRBJ2-3; TRBD1 aligns across 7 bases. CDR1 is LNHNV and CDR2 is YYDKDF in the germline V gene (reference sequence). This CDR3 is built from 15 residues. Trimming took 0 bases from V and 4 from J; bases not matched to a gene: 4. The CDR3 here is CATSRERGRADTQYF. As DNA, the CDR3 is TGTGCCACCAGCAGAGAGAGGGGGCGAGCAGATACGCAGTATTTT.

The chain has TRBV6-1 and TRBJ1-1; 8 positions match TRBD1. CDR3 size: 14 residues. After removal of 4 bases from V and 5 bases from J, the junction contained 6 bases not matched to a gene. Germline assignment: CDR1 MNHNS and CDR2 SASEGT. The CDR3: CASSGYRGRTEAFF. Written as DNA, the CDR3 is TGTGCCAGCAGTGGATACAGGGGGAGGACTGAAGCTTTCTTT.

This clonotype has at least ten counts. V usage is TRBV27 and J usage is TRBJ2-1, with 8 bases fitting TRBD2. V lost 0 bases, J lost 4 bases, and 5 bases stayed unmatched. This CDR3 contains 16 residues. Germline V gives CDR1 MNHEY, CDR2 SMNVEV (reference sequence). The CDR3 is CASSLSLIAGYNEQFF. Written as DNA, the CDR3 is TGTGCCAGCAGTTTATCGTTAATAGCGGGGTACAATGAGCAGTTCTTC.

This clonotype was counted many times. This chain joins TRBV12-3 or TRBV12-4 and TRBJ1-2; TRBD1 might be the D (6 bases). The CDR3 spans 13 residues. With 2 bases removed from V and 8 bases from J, the gap between germline ends came to 12 bases. The CDR3 DNA reads as TGTGCCAGCAGTTTATGGGGGGCCGAGGGCTACACCTTC. Its translation: CASSLWGAEGYTF.

The table lists this clonotype with many counts. The rearrangement uses TRBV12-3 or TRBV12-4 and TRBJ1-1; D is undetermined. The CDR3 contains 13 residues. The V end lost 2 bases, the J end lost 1 base, and 5 bases lay between the germline ends. The CDR3 spells CASSLKQNTEAFF. In DNA form, the CDR3 reads TGTGCCAGCAGTTTAAAACAGAACACTGAAGCTTTCTTT.

The rearrangement uses TRBV6-1 and TRBJ2-1; tentative D call: TRBD1 (7 bases). Trimming removed 6 bases at V and 4 bases at J, with 19 bases between. The CDR3 spans 16 residues. Per the germline V gene, CDR1 is MNHNS and CDR2 is SASEGT. The CDR3 region has the DNA TGTGCCAGCAGCCACCAATCAGGGGGAGGTTACAATGAGCAGTTCTTC. This sequence encodes CASSHQSGGGYNEQFF.

At least ten counts were recorded for this clonotype. This chain joins TRBV4-1 and TRBJ2-7; 12 nucleotides align to TRBD2. CDR3 length: 13 residues. The germline CDR1 and CDR2 sequences are MGHRA and YSYEKL. The trim removed 10 bases at V and 6 bases at J, leaving 7 bases unmatched. The CDR3 here is CATATSGSSEQYF. The CDR3 coding sequence is TGCGCCACCGCGACTAGCGGGAGTTCCGAGCAGTACTTC.

In this sample, this clonotype turned up many times. The chain recombines TRBV4-1 with TRBJ2-6; D gene unclear. The germline V gene encodes CDR1 MGHRA and CDR2 YSYEKL. The CDR3 has 17 amino acids. The ends were cut back, 4 bases at V and 0 bases at J, with 13 bases in the middle. CDR3 amino acids: CASSPMGPGSGANVLTF. CDR3 coding DNA: TGCGCCAGCAGCCCCATGGGCCCGGGCTCTGGGGCCAACGTCCTGACTTTC.

This clonotype was detected many times. J is TRBJ1-2 and V is TRBV4-2; no clear D gene. Trimming removed 2 bases at V and 2 bases at J, with 0 bases between. The CDR3 runs 11 residues. Germline loops: CDR1 LGHNA, CDR2 YNFKEQ. The CDR3 DNA is TGTGCCAGCAGCCAAAACTATGGCTACACCTTC. Protein: CASSQNYGYTF.

The sample holds many counts of this clonotype. The chain links TRBV13 to TRBJ2-5, with a tentative D call TRBD2 (7 bases). The CDR3 is made up of 14 amino acids. Germline V gene lookup returns CDR1 PRHDT and CDR2 FYEKMQ (reference sequence). V lost 1 base, J lost 5 bases, and 11 bases lay in between. The DNA for the CDR3 is TGTGCCAGCAGCTTAGCGGGGGGCAAGGAGACCCAGTACTTC. This codes for CASSLAGGKETQYF. The whole variable domain, remainder taken from reference TRBV13 and TRBJ2-5, is AAGVIQSPRHLIKEKRETATLKCYPIPRHDTVYWYQQGPGQDPQFLISFYEKMQSDKGSIPDRFSAQQFSDYHSELNMSSLELGDSALYFCASSLAGGKETQYFGPGTRLLVL.

The chain recombines TRBV20-1 with TRBJ2-3; 12 positions match TRBD2. In germline, CDR1 is DFQATT, CDR2 SNEGSKA (reference sequence). The CDR3 contains 15 residues. The V segment lost 5 bases and the J segment 2 bases; nucleotides outside the gene matches: 5. CDR3 DNA sequence: TGCAGTGCTGCTCGGACTAGCGGGAACACAGATACGCAGTATTTT. Amino acids: CSAARTSGNTDTQYF.

This clonotype was observed many times. This chain joins TRBV7-6 and TRBJ2-7; D is undetermined. In germline, CDR1 is SGHVS, CDR2 FNYEAQ. This CDR3 is 13 amino acids long. V lost 3 bases, J lost 3 bases, and 9 bases lay in between. Here the CDR3 DNA reads TGTGCCAGCAGCTTTGGAGTCGGCTACGAGCAGTACTTC. Protein sequence: CASSFGVGYEQYF.

Many counts were recorded for this clonotype. The rearrangement uses TRBV5-1 and TRBJ1-1, with 7 bases matching TRBD1. Looked up from germline, CDR1 is SGHRS and CDR2 is YFSETQ. The V and J ends lost 4 bases and 2 bases, in that order; junction bases with no gene match: 14. The CDR3 has 17 residues. Here the CDR3 reads CASSNVGNRGTNTEAFF. CDR3 bases: TGCGCCAGCAGCAATGTAGGGAACAGGGGCACCAACACTGAAGCTTTCTTT.

This clonotype was recorded many times. The gene calls are TRBV20-1 and TRBJ2-1; 14 nucleotides agree with TRBD2. Germline values: CDR1 DFQATT, CDR2 SNEGSKA (reference sequence). Trimming cost V 5 bases and J 7 bases; bases outside gene matches: 13. The CDR3 has 17 residues. This CDR3 is CSAYPGLAGERGNEQFF. The CDR3, as DNA: TGCAGTGCTTACCCGGGACTAGCGGGAGAGCGGGGGAATGAGCAGTTCTTC.

This clonotype was picked up a small number of times. CDR3 DNA: TGTGCCAGCTTGACAGCTGCTAGTACCTACGAGCAGTACGTC. It codes for CASLTAASTYEQYV. This rearrangement joins TRBV2 to TRBJ2-7; maybe TRBD1 (5 bases). V was pared by 8 bases and J by 2 bases, with 16 bases between. The CDR3 totals 14 residues. Germline CDR1 is SNHLY and CDR2 is FYNNEI.

This clonotype has at least ten counts. The gene calls are TRBV27 and TRBJ2-7; D possibly uses TRBD1 or TRBD2 (6 bases each). The germline V gene encodes CDR1 MNHEY and CDR2 SMNVEV (reference sequence). The V end lost 2 bases, the J end lost 5 bases, and 7 bases lay between the germline ends. CDR3 length equals 12 residues. This CDR3 is CASSLRGHEQYF. The DNA for the CDR3 is TGTGCCAGCAGTTTACGGGGGCACGAGCAGTACTTC.

The chain is built from TRBV5-1 and TRBJ1-2; maybe TRBD1 (5 bases). CDR1 and CDR2 from the germline V gene are SGHRS and YFSETQ. V gave up 0 bases and J gave up 4 bases, with 16 bases separating them. This CDR3 contains 16 residues. In DNA, the CDR3 is TGCGCCAGCAGCTTGGTGGGCAGGGATATGGGCTATGGCTACACCTTC. This sequence encodes CASSLVGRDMGYGYTF.

This clonotype was counted many times. The V gene is TRBV5-1, the J gene TRBJ2-1, with 9 bases that match TRBD1. CDR3 size: 14 residues. CDR1 and CDR2 from the germline V gene are SGHRS and YFSETQ. J was trimmed by 11 bases and V by 3 bases; bases with no gene match: 9. The CDR3 loop is CASSSPGQGLQQFF. CDR3 sequence (DNA): TGCGCCAGCAGCTCTCCGGGACAGGGTCTTCAGCAGTTCTTC. Full variable domain (missing parts from reference TRBV5-1 and TRBJ2-1): KAGVTQTPRYLIKTRGQQVTLSCSPISGHRSVSWYQQTPGQGLQFLFEYFSETQRNKGNFPGRFSGRQFSNSRSEMNVSTLELGDSALYLCASSSPGQGLQQFFGPGTRLTVL.

This clonotype was seen a handful of times. V is TRBV7-2 and J is TRBJ2-6; a weak D match, TRBD2 (7 bases). This CDR3 is built from 16 residues. V was shortened by 10 bases and J by 2 bases, with 18 bases between the two germline ends. Germline CDR1 and CDR2: SGHTA and FQGNSA. The CDR3 is CATRRGRTTGANVLTF. The CDR3 nucleotides are TGTGCCACAAGGCGGGGGCGAACGACTGGGGCCAACGTCCTGACTTTC.

The sample holds many counts of this clonotype. Possible read error: a much larger clone is one base away. This chain uses TRBV6-6 with TRBJ1-1, with 8 bases lining up with TRBD1. V was clipped by 5 bases and J by 4 bases; unmatched bases: 3. CDR1 MNHNY and CDR2 SVGAGI come from the germline V gene (reference sequence). The CDR3 length is 13 residues. The CDR3 region is CASSPTGGTEAFF. Here the CDR3 DNA reads TGTGCCAGCAGTCCCACAGGGGGCACTGAAGCTTTCTTT.